These 8 T cell receptor beta chains were sequenced from one sample in a study of control samples from healthy donors and cancer patients. Produced via immunoSEQ multiplex PCR; TCRdb's table is partial and in-frame only. The table records some 100,000 clones, almost 90% of them present only once. Sequencing was performed on blood. The receptors were sampled from a man aged 25 to 40 in good health.

This clone was found once. This chain joins TRBV19 and TRBJ1-1; TRBD1 agrees at 9 bases. The germline CDR1 and CDR2 sequences are LNHDA and SQIVND (reference sequence). V lost 1 base to trimming and J lost 5 bases; unmatched junction nucleotides: 5. This CDR3 comprises 15 residues. The CDR3 here is CASSIGGTGLTEAFF. CDR3 bases: TGTGCCAGTAGTATAGGGGGGACAGGGTTAACTGAAGCTTTCTTT. The full variable domain, with the rest looked up from reference TRBV19 and TRBJ1-1, is DGGITQSPKYLFRKEGQNVTLSCEQNLNHDAMYWYRQDPGQGLRLIYYSQIVNDFQKGDIAEGYSVSREKKESFPLTVTSAQKNPTAFYLCASSIGGTGLTEAFFGQGTRLTVV.

This chain connects TRBV28 to TRBJ2-7; no clear D. The CDR3 is 13 amino acids. CDR1 is MDHEN and CDR2 is SYDVKM in the germline V gene. V shed 3 bases and J shed 2 bases, with 8 bases lying between them. CDR3 in DNA: TGTGCCAGCAGTTTGTTGGGCCCCTACGAGCAGTACTTC. This translates into CASSLLGPYEQYF. Filled out from reference TRBV28 and TRBJ2-7, the complete variable domain reads DVKVTQSSRYLVKRTGEKVFLECVQDMDHENMFWYRQDPGLGLRLIYFSYDVKMKEKGDIPEGYSVSREKKERFSLILESASTNQTSMYLCASSLLGPYEQYFGPGTRLTVT.

V is TRBV5-1 and J is TRBJ1-5; D is unresolved. This CDR3 region has 13 residues. The V gene lost 1 base and the J gene lost 6 bases, with 8 bases spanning the gap. Germline CDR1 and CDR2: SGHRS and YFSETQ. The CDR3 loop reads CASSLSEGQPQHF. The DNA of the CDR3 is TGCGCCAGCAGCTTGTCGGAGGGTCAGCCCCAGCATTTT.

The gene calls are TRBV5-1 and TRBJ1-1; perhaps TRBD1 as D (6 bases). The CDR3 consists of 15 residues. Germline V gene lookup returns CDR1 SGHRS and CDR2 YFSETQ. The V and J ends lost 5 bases and 4 bases respectively, with 18 bases between them. The CDR3 DNA reads TGCGCCAGCAGGAGGGGGGCAGGGGATGCCACTGAAGCTTTCTTT. This codes for CASRRGAGDATEAFF.

This clone was detected once. The chain couples TRBV7-2 to TRBJ2-1; D may be TRBD2 (7 bases). The germline V and J ends were trimmed by 2 bases and 1 base, with 18 bases remaining between them. Germline values: CDR1 SGHTA, CDR2 FQGNSA. The CDR3 is 18 residues long. The CDR3 loop reads CASSLSPVRGGSYNEQFF. The CDR3 region has the DNA TGTGCCAGCAGCTTATCGCCGGTTAGGGGGGGTTCCTACAATGAGCAGTTCTTC.

The V and J genes are TRBV5-1 and TRBJ2-1, with TRBD2 matching over 12 bases. Germline CDR1 reads SGHRS; CDR2 reads YFSETQ. V lost 4 bases, J lost 1 base, and 3 bases stayed unmatched. CDR3 size: 16 residues. CDR3 in amino acids: CASSRGLAGSYNEQFF. In nucleotides, the CDR3 is TGCGCCAGCAGCCGTGGACTAGCGGGATCCTACAATGAGCAGTTCTTC.

The rearrangement uses TRBV7-9 and TRBJ1-2; D is uncertain. The germline V gene encodes CDR1 SEHNR and CDR2 FQNEAQ (reference sequence). This CDR3 spans 11 amino acids. V was cut by 7 bases and J by 8 bases, with 11 bases left in between. The CDR3 region is CASTKAIGYTF. The CDR3 nucleotides are TGTGCCAGCACTAAGGCTATCGGCTACACCTTC.

This sequence joins TRBV28 and TRBJ1-1; no reliable D call. This CDR3 is 16 amino acids long. Germline V gene sequence: CDR1 MDHEN, CDR2 SYDVKM. Trimming removed 6 bases from V and 3 bases from J, with 20 bases in between. The CDR3: CASRPTWVIPDTEAFF. The CDR3 DNA sequence: TGTGCCAGCAGACCCACATGGGTTATTCCGGACACTGAAGCTTTCTTT.